The T cell receptor (beta chain) described here comes from a study of blood T cell repertoires in COVID-19. Study information: The study drew acute and convalescent COVID-19 samples from the United States, Italy and Spain.

This CDR3 comprises 14 residues. Deletions cut 5 bases from V and 3 bases from J, with 13 bases between. Germline V gene lookup returns CDR1 LNHDA and CDR2 SQIVND (reference sequence). Profiled with immunoSEQ multiplex PCR; TCRdb holds only in-frame clones, not every one. The sample has around 40,000 clones; around 96% are singletons. Sequenced sample: peripheral blood. The chain combines TRBV19 with TRBJ2-5; TRBD2 is a possible D gene (6 bases). The receptor's source is a human donor with active COVID-19. The donor label of this sample is uncertain. In DNA form, the CDR3 reads TGTGCCAGTAGTTCCGGCGGGGATGAAGAGACCCAGTACTTC. Translated: CASSSGGDEETQYF.